The 24 T cell receptor beta chains below all came from one sample that was sequenced in a study of brain T cells in children with intractable seizures. TCRdb's table, derived via immunoSEQ multiplex PCR, lists solely in-frame clones and lacks some. Among 300,000 to 400,000 clones, over 90% were seen once, and the ten largest hold roughly 5.8%. The time point: blood from clinic visit 5 months post-surgery; TSC patient then seizure free. The input for sequencing was peripheral blood, taken less than 6 months after surgery. The origin of the receptors is a boy younger than two with tuberous sclerosis and intractable seizures.

The chain uses TRBV30 and TRBJ1-3; possible D gene TRBD1, 6 bases. With 4 bases removed from V and 0 bases from J, the gap between germline ends came to 16 bases. CDR1 is GTSNPN and CDR2 is SVGIG in the germline V gene (reference sequence). The CDR3 is 16 residues long. The CDR3: CAWIPGQLNSGNTIYF. The CDR3 coding sequence is TGTGCCTGGATCCCTGGACAGCTCAACTCTGGAAACACCATATATTTT.

The V call is TRBV7-9, the J call TRBJ2-7; D perhaps matches TRBD2 (6 bases). Germline CDR1 is SEHNR and CDR2 is FQNEAQ (reference sequence). The CDR3 has 17 residues. Trimming stripped 0 bases from V and 0 bases from J, with 15 bases between. The CDR3 region has the DNA TGTGCCAGCAGCTTAGCGTATATCCCGGAGGGCTCCTACGAGCAGTACTTC. Translating gives CASSLAYIPEGSYEQYF.

The V and J genes are TRBV24-1 and TRBJ1-6, with D unresolved. The V gene lost 7 bases and the J gene lost 0 bases, with 6 bases spanning the gap. The germline V gene has CDR1 KGHDR and CDR2 SFDVKD. The length of the CDR3 is 14 residues. The CDR3 DNA reads as TGTGCCACCAGGGGAGACTCCTATAATTCACCCCTCCACTTT. This sequence encodes CATRGDSYNSPLHF.

This clone was picked up one time. The J gene is TRBJ1-5, the V gene TRBV27; D gene ambiguous. V was shortened by 1 base and J by 7 bases, with 11 bases between the two germline ends. The germline gives CDR1 MNHEY, CDR2 SMNVEV (reference sequence). The CDR3 loop spans 14 amino acids. CDR3: CASSLYPTGQPQHF. In DNA, the CDR3 is TGTGCCAGCAGTTTATACCCGACGGGACAGCCCCAGCATTTT.

This CDR3 is CASTRTGRVGTEAFF. DNA for the CDR3: TGTGCCAGTACCCGGACAGGTCGGGTGGGCACTGAAGCTTTCTTT. The chain recombines TRBV19 with TRBJ1-1, with 7 bases matching TRBD1. The V gene end was trimmed by 7 bases and the J gene end by 4 bases; junction bases not matched to a gene: 12. This CDR3 region has 15 residues. CDR1 is LNHDA, CDR2 SQIVND, per germline (reference sequence).

The V call is TRBV2, the J call TRBJ2-7; possibly TRBD1 for D (5 bases). This CDR3 region has 13 residues. Germline V CDR1 and CDR2: SNHLY, FYNNEI. With 4 bases removed from V and 3 bases from J, the gap between germline ends came to 10 bases. The CDR3 region has the DNA TGTGCCAGCAGTGCGCCAGGACACTACGAGCAGTACTTC. Protein sequence: CASSAPGHYEQYF.

The chain joins TRBV7-3 to TRBJ2-5; perhaps TRBD2 as D (5 bases). The V end was cut by 5 bases, the J end by 2 bases, with 15 bases between. CDR1 SGHTA and CDR2 FQGTGA come from the germline V gene. The CDR3 has 15 residues. The DNA of the CDR3 is TGTGCCAGCAGCGTAGGAGCGGCCTCTCAAGAGACCCAGTACTTC. It is translated as CASSVGAASQETQYF.

The genes are TRBV5-1 and TRBJ2-7; no definite D call. The germline CDR1 and CDR2 sequences are SGHRS and YFSETQ. V was pared by 1 base and J by 2 bases, with 10 bases between. The CDR3 spans 14 residues. In DNA, the CDR3 is TGCGCCAGCAGCTTGTCCGACGAGGCCTACGAGCAGTACTTC. Protein sequence: CASSLSDEAYEQYF. Based on the CDR3 plus reference TRBV5-1 and TRBJ2-7, the full variable domain is KAGVTQTPRYLIKTRGQQVTLSCSPISGHRSVSWYQQTPGQGLQFLFEYFSETQRNKGNFPGRFSGRQFSNSRSEMNVSTLELGDSALYLCASSLSDEAYEQYFGPGTRLTVT.

The rearrangement joins TRBV5-1 to TRBJ1-4; TRBD1 matches at 8 bases. The CDR3 has 15 amino acids. The V gene's germline CDR1 is SGHRS and CDR2 YFSETQ. J gave up 4 bases and V 4 bases, and 6 bases lay outside the gene matches. In DNA, the CDR3 is TGCGCCAGCAGCCCGGAAGACAGGGGTAATGAAAAACTGTTTTTT. The encoded protein is CASSPEDRGNEKLFF.

This clone was seen a few times. The rearrangement links TRBV19 to TRBJ1-1; D not certain. This CDR3 has 14 amino acids. Germline V gene data show CDR1 as LNHDA and CDR2 as SQIVND (reference sequence). Trimming took 3 bases from V and 2 from J, leaving 10 bases between them. In nucleotides, the CDR3 is TGTGCCAGTAGTATCGTGCGGGGAAACACTGAAGCTTTCTTT. Amino acids: CASSIVRGNTEAFF.

The V gene is TRBV29-1, the J gene TRBJ1-1, with D possibly being TRBD1 (5 bases). V was pared by 7 bases and J by 6 bases, with 15 bases between. From germline, CDR1 is SQVTM and CDR2 ANQGSEA. The CDR3 runs 12 residues. The CDR3 reads CSALGGRAEAFF. In DNA form, the CDR3 reads TGCAGCGCCCTCGGGGGACGCGCTGAAGCTTTCTTT.

This clone was counted once. DNA of the CDR3: TGTGCCAGTAGTATGCGGGACAAAATAAAGGGAGCTTTCTTT. This gives the protein CASSMRDKIKGAFF. The rearrangement links TRBV19 to TRBJ1-1, with TRBD1 as a possible D gene (6 bases). This CDR3 is 14 amino acids long. Germline CDR1 reads LNHDA; CDR2 reads SQIVND (reference sequence). Between the trimmed V and J ends, which lost 3 bases and 10 bases, there was a span of 18 bases.

The V gene is TRBV9, the J gene TRBJ2-1; 12 nucleotides match TRBD2. This CDR3 spans 19 amino acids. V lost 2 bases to trimming and J lost 5 bases; unmatched junction nucleotides: 14. CDR1 and CDR2 from the germline V gene are SGDLS and YYNGEE. The CDR3 nucleotides are TGTGCCAGCAGCGTGAGTGGGCTAGCGGGAGGGGGGAGACACAATGAGCAGTTCTTC. Its protein product is CASSVSGLAGGGRHNEQFF.

This chain links TRBV19 with TRBJ2-7, with D perhaps matching TRBD1 or TRBD2 (5 bases each). The CDR3 length is 14 residues. Germline V lookup: CDR1 LNHDA, CDR2 SQIVND (reference sequence). V was trimmed by 5 bases and J by 3 bases, leaving 14 bases between them. DNA of the CDR3: TGTGCCAGTAGTGACGTGGGACGTCTCTACGAGCAGTACTTC. Translated, it gives CASSDVGRLYEQYF. The full variable domain, with the rest looked up from reference TRBV19 and TRBJ2-7, is DGGITQSPKYLFRKEGQNVTLSCEQNLNHDAMYWYRQDPGQGLRLIYYSQIVNDFQKGDIAEGYSVSREKKESFPLTVTSAQKNPTAFYLCASSDVGRLYEQYFGPGTRLTVT.

V gene TRBV18 combines with J gene TRBJ1-5; maybe TRBD1 (5 bases). The CDR3 has 14 residues. Germline lookup yields CDR1 KGHSH and CDR2 LQKENI. V lost 6 bases and J 9 bases, leaving 18 bases between the germline ends. In nucleotides, the CDR3 is TGTGCCAGCTCTACCCGAGCGGGACTAGGGCCCCAGCATTTT. Its protein is CASSTRAGLGPQHF.

The CDR3 sequence: CASSREGALGYTF. For the CDR3, the DNA is TGTGCCAGCAGCCGAGAGGGGGCTCTGGGCTACACCTTC. This chain uses TRBV12-3 or TRBV12-4 with TRBJ1-2; 7 bases align to TRBD1. This CDR3 region has 13 residues. The V gene end was trimmed by 6 bases and the J gene end by 8 bases; junction bases not matched to a gene: 9.

V usage is TRBV6-5 and J usage is TRBJ1-2; D is unclear. Trimming left V 6 bases short and J 4 bases short, with 15 bases between. This CDR3 comprises 14 residues. Germline V gives CDR1 MNHEY, CDR2 SVGAGI. The CDR3 region is CASSKPKTGYGYTF. Written as DNA, the CDR3 is TGTGCCAGCAGCAAACCTAAGACTGGCTATGGCTACACCTTC.

The chain recombines TRBV3-1 (or the pseudogene TRBV3-2) with TRBJ2-5; either TRBD1 or TRBD2 may fit D (5 bases each). Trimming cost V 2 bases and J 5 bases, with 15 bases left between them. In germline, CDR1 is LGHDT, CDR2 YNNKEL (reference sequence). CDR3 size: 15 residues. Written as DNA, the CDR3 is TGTGCCAGCAGCCAACCATTGGGGCCGGGGGAGACCCAGTACTTC. Translation gives CASSQPLGPGETQYF.

This chain links TRBV21-1 with TRBJ2-2; the table assigns TRBD2, which was not confirmed against the DNA. TRBV21-1 counts as a pseudogene. The CDR3 has 16 residues. CDR3 sequence: CASRRLAGGSSGELFF. The CDR3 nucleotides are TGTGCCAGCAGGAGACTAGCGGGAGGATCATCCGGGGAGCTGTTTTTT.

The V gene is TRBV30, the J gene TRBJ1-6, with a weak D call TRBD1 (6 bases). Germline lookup yields CDR1 GTSNPN and CDR2 SVGIG (reference sequence). This CDR3 is 13 amino acids long. Trimming took off 3 bases at V and 7 bases at J, with 10 bases between the two ends. CDR3: CAWSPGTNSPLHF. Written as DNA, the CDR3 is TGTGCCTGGAGCCCAGGGACAAATTCACCCCTCCACTTT.

The genes are TRBV5-6 and TRBJ2-3; D is unclear. The CDR3 spans 16 residues. The V gene lost 4 bases and the J gene lost 6 bases, with 21 bases spanning the gap. CDR1 and CDR2 from the germline V gene are SGHDT and YYEEEE. The CDR3 is CASSPGLGYQSDTQYF. In nucleotides, the CDR3 is TGTGCCAGCAGCCCGGGCTTAGGTTATCAGTCTGATACGCAGTATTTT.

This sequence joins TRBV20-1 and TRBJ1-2; D is undetermined. V was pared by 3 bases and J by 6 bases, with 5 bases between. The CDR3 spans 10 residues. Germline V gene lookup returns CDR1 DFQATT and CDR2 SNEGSKA (reference sequence). As DNA, the CDR3 is TGCAGTGCTAGTAAGGATGGCTACACCTTC. Encoded protein: CSASKDGYTF.

This sequence joins TRBV30 and TRBJ2-3; TRBD2 matches 10 bases. Germline trimming cut 4 bases from V and 6 bases from J; bases unmatched to any gene: 10. From germline, CDR1 is GTSNPN and CDR2 SVGIG (reference sequence). The CDR3 spans 15 residues. CDR3 nucleotides: TGTGCCTGGATGGGCCTAGCGGGGGCCTGGGATACGCAGTATTTT. Its protein product is CAWMGLAGAWDTQYF. Supplemented by reference TRBV30 and TRBJ2-3, the full variable domain reads SQTIHQWPATLVQPVGSPLSLECTVEGTSNPNLYWYRQAAGRGLQLLFYSVGIGQISSEVPQNLSASRPQDRQFILSSKKLLLSDSGFYLCAWMGLAGAWDTQYFGPGTRLTVL.

The CDR3 DNA follows: TGCGCCAGCAGCTTAGGGACAGGGACCACTAACTATGGCTACACCTTC. It codes for CASSLGTGTTNYGYTF. V and J are TRBV5-1 and TRBJ1-2; 9 bases line up with TRBD1. Germline V lookup: CDR1 SGHRS, CDR2 YFSETQ. Trimming at V came to 2 bases and at J to 0 bases, leaving 5 bases not matched to a gene. This CDR3 contains 16 residues.